Each of the 20 T cell receptor beta chains below was sequenced from the same sample in a study of chemoradiotherapy in HPV16-positive cancers. The repertoire was sequenced with immunoSEQ multiplex PCR; TCRdb's copy has only in-frame clones and lacks some. The data hold about 15,000 clones, with 60% to 80% observed a single time. This specimen consisted of tumor tissue, obtained from a patient who underwent chemoradiotherapy. These receptors were collected from a human donor with HPV-associated anogenital cancer.

This clone was picked up a small number of times. This rearrangement joins TRBV28 to TRBJ2-1; the match to TRBD2 covers 8 bases. The germline V gene encodes CDR1 MDHEN and CDR2 SYDVKM. This CDR3 contains 16 residues. V lost 6 bases, J lost 4 bases, and 11 bases stayed unmatched. This CDR3 is CASSPFSAGVYNEQFF. DNA of the CDR3: TGTGCCAGCAGCCCATTTTCAGCGGGGGTTTACAATGAGCAGTTCTTC.

The chain has TRBV11-1 and TRBJ1-1; maybe TRBD1 (5 bases). The germline V gene has CDR1 SGHAT and CDR2 FQDESV (reference sequence). The CDR3 totals 13 residues. Trimming shortened V by 5 bases and J by 4 bases, and 11 bases separated the two germline ends. CDR3 in DNA: TGTGCCAGCAGCCCAAGGGGAGGCACTGAAGCTTTCTTT. Amino acid sequence: CASSPRGGTEAFF.

The chain carries TRBV6-5 and TRBJ2-6; no definite D call. The germline V gene encodes CDR1 MNHEY and CDR2 SVGAGI. The V end lost 6 bases, the J end lost 0 bases, and 6 bases lay between the germline ends. The length of the CDR3 is 14 residues. The CDR3 reads CASRVGSGANVLTF. The CDR3, as DNA: TGTGCCAGCAGGGTGGGCTCTGGGGCCAACGTCCTGACTTTC.

This rearrangement joins TRBV6-1 to TRBJ1-2, with no clear D. CDR1 and CDR2 (germline): MNHNS, SASEGT. The CDR3 contains 13 residues. V lost 6 bases, J lost 8 bases, and 16 bases lay in between. CDR3 sequence (DNA): TGTGCCAGCAGCTTAGACCACCCCGACGGCTACACCTTC. The encoded protein is CASSLDHPDGYTF.

J is TRBJ2-3 and V is TRBV5-4; D gene ambiguous. V lost 3 bases and J 4 bases, leaving 15 bases between the germline ends. The CDR3 extends over 15 amino acids. Per germline, CDR1 SGHNT and CDR2 YYREEE (reference sequence). This CDR3 reads CASSSKASSADTQYF. For the CDR3, the DNA is TGTGCCAGCAGCTCCAAAGCGAGTTCGGCAGATACGCAGTATTTT.

J is TRBJ2-7 and V is TRBV6-6; the match to TRBD1 covers 10 bases. The ends lost 7 bases at V and 5 bases at J; junction bases unmatched: 11. Germline-derived CDR1 and CDR2 are MNHNY and SVGAGI (reference sequence). The CDR3 extends over 15 amino acids. The CDR3 nucleotides are TGTGCCAGCACATTTGGGGACAGGGGAAACCACGAGCAGTACTTC. Its protein is CASTFGDRGNHEQYF.

The genes are TRBV6-5 and TRBJ2-2, with D unresolved. The CDR3 contains 12 residues. CDR1 and CDR2 from the germline V gene are MNHEY and SVGAGI. With 10 bases removed from V and 6 bases from J, the gap between germline ends came to 12 bases. CDR3 loop: CAKHRKAGELFF. DNA of the CDR3: TGTGCCAAACATCGTAAGGCCGGGGAGCTGTTTTTT.

V usage is TRBV18 and J usage is TRBJ1-1; 7 nucleotides align to TRBD1. Germline V CDR1 and CDR2: KGHSH, LQKENI. Trimming cost V 4 bases and J 10 bases; bases outside gene matches: 18. The CDR3 is 16 amino acids. This chain's CDR3 is CASSRGTVMIPFLAFF. CDR3 nucleotides: TGTGCCAGCTCACGGGGGACAGTAATGATTCCTTTCTTAGCTTTCTTT.

This chain links TRBV2 with TRBJ2-1; 8 bases line up with TRBD1. After removal of 6 bases from V and 3 bases from J, the junction contained 13 bases not matched to a gene. Germline V gives CDR1 SNHLY, CDR2 FYNNEI. CDR3 size: 17 residues. CDR3 in amino acids: CASSGLPGGRGYNEQFF. The CDR3 DNA reads as TGTGCCAGCAGCGGACTGCCAGGGGGCAGGGGCTACAATGAGCAGTTCTTC.

The gene calls are TRBV7-9 and TRBJ2-5; 10 nucleotides align to TRBD1. Per the germline V gene, CDR1 is SEHNR and CDR2 is FQNEAQ (reference sequence). The CDR3 loop spans 15 amino acids. Trimming took 3 bases from V and 4 from J; bases not matched to a gene: 5. The CDR3 reads CASSLGQGRIETQYF. Written as DNA, the CDR3 is TGTGCCAGCAGCTTGGGACAGGGGAGGATAGAGACCCAGTACTTC.

The chain is built from TRBV2 and TRBJ2-5; 9 nucleotides match TRBD1. Germline CDR1 SNHLY, CDR2 FYNNEI. V lost 5 bases, J lost 4 bases, and 5 bases stayed unmatched. The CDR3 is 14 residues long. CDR3 in amino acids: CASSKGTGRETQYF. CDR3 in DNA: TGTGCCAGCAGTAAAGGGACAGGGAGAGAGACCCAGTACTTC.

The J gene is TRBJ2-4, the V gene TRBV6-6, with 7 bases that match TRBD1. Germline V CDR1 and CDR2: MNHNY, SVGAGI (reference sequence). The trim removed 6 bases at V and 3 bases at J, leaving 8 bases unmatched. The CDR3 sequence is 15 residues long. The CDR3 spells CASRGDREGKNIQYF. CDR3 DNA: TGTGCCAGCAGGGGAGACAGGGAAGGCAAAAACATTCAGTACTTC.

This sequence joins TRBV5-1 and TRBJ2-2; 8 bases match TRBD2. This CDR3 has 15 amino acids. CDR1 is SGHRS and CDR2 is YFSETQ in the germline V gene. V dropped 1 base and J dropped 6; count of bases not matched to a gene: 5. In DNA form, the CDR3 reads TGCGCCAGCAGCTTGTCCACTAGCGGCGCCGGGGAGCTGTTTTTT. Amino acids: CASSLSTSGAGELFF.

The gene calls are TRBV29-1 and TRBJ2-1; 11 nucleotides match TRBD2. CDR3 size: 13 residues. Trimming took 4 bases from V and 5 from J; bases not matched to a gene: 1. Looked up from germline, CDR1 is SQVTM and CDR2 is ANQGSEA. The CDR3 DNA follows: TGCAGCGTTGCACTAGCGGGGGACAATGAGCAGTTCTTC. It codes for CSVALAGDNEQFF.

The chain is built from TRBV5-1 and TRBJ2-4; no definite D call. Germline V gene sequence: CDR1 SGHRS, CDR2 YFSETQ. The V and J ends lost 0 bases and 6 bases respectively, with 10 bases between them. This CDR3 comprises 14 residues. The CDR3 loop is CASSLEGFGNIQYF. The CDR3 DNA sequence: TGCGCCAGCAGCTTGGAAGGTTTTGGAAACATTCAGTACTTC.

The chain is built from TRBV6-5 and TRBJ1-2; TRBD1 is a possible D gene (5 bases). The CDR3 length is 14 residues. Germline V lookup: CDR1 MNHEY, CDR2 SVGAGI. Between the trimmed V and J ends, which lost 6 bases and 8 bases, there was a span of 19 bases. The CDR3 is CASRARGRLGGYTF. As DNA, the CDR3 is TGTGCCAGCAGGGCCCGGGGCAGGCTAGGGGGCTACACCTTC.

This clone showed up just a few times. The chain has TRBV5-6 and TRBJ2-7; D gene unclear. There are 14 residues in the CDR3. Per the germline V gene, CDR1 is SGHDT and CDR2 is YYEEEE. The germline V and J ends were trimmed by 0 bases and 0 bases, with 7 bases remaining between them. The CDR3 bases are TGTGCCAGCAGCTTGGGACTTCACTCCTACGAGCAGTACTTC. Translation gives CASSLGLHSYEQYF.

The gene calls are TRBV10-3 and TRBJ2-3, with no clear D. Germline V gene lookup returns CDR1 ENHRY and CDR2 SYGVKD. The CDR3 runs 13 residues. Between the trimmed V and J ends, which lost 2 bases and 1 base, there was a span of 4 bases. CDR3 sequence reads: CAISEQGTDTQYF. The CDR3 DNA follows: TGTGCCATCAGTGAGCAGGGCACAGATACGCAGTATTTT.

This clone counts as large. This rearrangement joins TRBV7-8 to TRBJ2-7, with 7 positions matching TRBD1. The germline V gene has CDR1 SGHVS and CDR2 FQNEAQ. Losses at the gene ends were 5 bases for V and 2 bases for J; bases not matched to a gene: 9. The CDR3 is 15 amino acids. CDR3 sequence reads: CASSPPTGSAYEQYF. Here the CDR3 DNA reads TGTGCCAGCAGCCCACCGACAGGGTCGGCCTACGAGCAGTACTTC. The whole variable domain, filled in from reference TRBV7-8 and TRBJ2-7, reads GAGVSQSPRYKVAKRGQDVALRCDPISGHVSLFWYQQALGQGPEFLTYFQNEAQLDKSGLPSDRFFAERPEGSVSTLKIQRTQQEDSAVYLCASSPPTGSAYEQYFGPGTRLTVT.

A few counts support this clone. The chain employs TRBV5-1 and TRBJ1-1; D is unresolved. The CDR3 is made up of 14 amino acids. Trimming shortened V by 2 bases and J by 3 bases, and 11 bases separated the two germline ends. From germline, CDR1 is SGHRS and CDR2 YFSETQ. This CDR3 reads CASSFRGVDTEAFF. For the CDR3, the DNA is TGCGCCAGCAGCTTCCGGGGTGTGGACACTGAAGCTTTCTTT.